This T cell receptor (beta chain) was captured in a study of graft-versus-host responses after intestinal transplantation. Findings and limits, study-wide: Graft-versus-host to host-versus-graft clonal ratios in allografts were high in patients with graft-donor T cell macrochimerism.

In the case of this clone: Antigen unknown.

Clones were read by immunoSEQ multiplex PCR, and TCRdb kept only the in-frame ones, dropping some. The sample shows some 110,000 clones, 85% to 95% of them seen only once. The germline CDR1 and CDR2 sequences are MNHEY and SMNVEV (reference sequence). Between the trimmed V and J ends, which lost 4 bases and 0 bases, there was a span of 10 bases. The CDR3 is made up of 14 amino acids. Material: unstimulated CD8+ T cells sorted from spleen or lymph node cells, obtained before transplant. This TCR was sampled from a human donor who was the organ donor for an intestinal transplant. The V gene is TRBV27, the J gene TRBJ2-7; D gene unclear. The CDR3 loop is CASSYRVGSYEQYF. CDR3 sequence (DNA): TGTGCCAGCAGTTATAGAGTGGGCTCCTACGAGCAGTACTTC.